Listed here is a single TCR beta chain. Its cognate antigen is unknown. Assay: immunoSEQ multiplex PCR; the TCRdb copy retains only in-frame clones and omits some. The sample includes over 95,000 clones, more than 85% of them seen just once. The germline V gene has CDR1 MNHEY and CDR2 SVGAGI. The CDR3 length is 15 residues. The trim removed 0 bases at V and 4 bases at J, leaving 3 bases unmatched. This specimen belongs to a study of T cell responses to AZD1222 COVID-19 vaccine. Findings and limits, study-wide: Vaccine-related CD4 TCRs covered spike, predominating at 160-218 and 743-854. After the peak T cell response, and only then, were repertoires sampled. Nearly half of spike-specific TCRs reportedly target variant regions that are unmutated in the B.1.351 and B.1.1.7 variants.

This TCR was recovered from an adult in good health. This specimen was peripheral blood, taken on day 0 of AZD1222 vaccination. This chain connects TRBV6-5 to TRBJ2-1; 7 bases line up with TRBD2. The CDR3 loop reads CASSYSAGVYNEQFF. CDR3 bases: TGTGCCAGCAGTTACTCGGCGGGGGTTTACAATGAGCAGTTCTTC.